This TCR beta chain was identified during a study of shared T cell receptors in the human thymus. Germline V gives CDR1 SEHNR, CDR2 FQNEAQ (reference sequence). The CDR3 is 14 amino acids. The V gene lost 1 base and the J gene lost 2 bases, with 9 bases spanning the gap. Measured with immunoSEQ multiplex PCR; TCRdb has only the in-frame clones, and not every one. The data show hundreds of thousands of clones, approximately 87% seen once. These data are also associated with another study on human thymus T cells. That paper adds: Resections from corrective heart surgery provided thymus tissue.

Sequenced: thymocytes. The V call is TRBV7-9, the J call TRBJ2-7; a possible D gene is TRBD2 (5 bases). The sequence came from a boy younger than two with a congenital heart defect. The CDR3, as DNA: TGTGCCAGCAGCTTAGAGGCTAGCCCCTACGAGCAGTACTTC. Its translation: CASSLEASPYEQYF.